The 17 T cell receptor beta chains presented below share a single source sample, sequenced in a study of response to subunit inactivated influenza vaccine. TCRdb recomputed calls from the RT-PCR reads with MiXCR, one row per CDR3 protein. The table lists 500,000 to 600,000 distinct CDR3 sequences, around 11% of them singletons. These sequences were also reported in another study, on T cells expressing NK-cell markers. From that paper: TCR beta cDNA was generated via 5'RACE template switching incorporating UMIs.

The sequences come from PBMCs from blood, collected on the day of vaccination. The origin of the receptors is a man over 45 who received an inactivated influenza vaccine.

This clonotype showed up just a few times. V usage is TRBV10-3 and J usage is TRBJ2-1, with no clear D. The germline gives CDR1 ENHRY, CDR2 SYGVKD. Between the trimmed V and J ends, which lost 3 bases and 0 bases, there was a span of 12 bases. The CDR3 spans 16 residues. The CDR3 DNA reads TGTGCCATCAGTGATTACGATTCGGCCTCCTACAATGAGCAGTTCTTC. Encoded protein: CAISDYDSASYNEQFF.

This sequence joins TRBV4-1 and TRBJ2-4, with 7 bases lining up with TRBD1. V lost 2 bases and J lost 3; bases outside the gene matches: 7. Germline V gene data show CDR1 as MGHRA and CDR2 as YSYEKL. The length of the CDR3 is 16 residues. CDR3 coding DNA: TGCGCCAGCAGCCAACCCCACCGGGACAGCAAAAACATTCAGTACTTC. Its translation: CASSQPHRDSKNIQYF.

This clonotype appeared a few times. The chain carries TRBV10-3 and TRBJ2-5; perhaps TRBD1 as D (5 bases). V lost 2 bases, J lost 6 bases, and 13 bases lay in between. Germline V gene lookup returns CDR1 ENHRY and CDR2 SYGVKD. This CDR3 is 14 amino acids long. The CDR3 DNA follows: TGTGCCATCAGTGAGACGGCAGGGAAGCAGACCCAGTACTTC. Its protein is CAISETAGKQTQYF.

This clonotype was detected a few times. V and J are TRBV6-5 and TRBJ2-2; 11 bases map to TRBD1. Trimming cost V 4 bases and J 7 bases; bases outside gene matches: 8. The CDR3 is made up of 16 amino acids. Germline CDR1 reads MNHEY; CDR2 reads SVGAGI. The CDR3 sequence: CASSSLGTGGIGELFF. For the CDR3, the DNA is TGTGCCAGCAGTTCCTTGGGGACAGGGGGAATCGGGGAGCTGTTTTTT.

This clonotype has ten or more counts. J is TRBJ2-5 and V is TRBV6-2 or TRBV6-3; possible D gene TRBD1, 7 bases. V shed 8 bases and J shed 1 base, with 11 bases lying between them. This CDR3 has 13 residues. CDR1 and CDR2 from the germline V gene are MNHEY and SVGEGT. CDR3 bases: TGTGCCAGCCGCGGGACAGTCCAAGAGACCCAGTACTTC. It specifies CASRGTVQETQYF.

There are many counts of this clonotype. The chain has TRBV3-1 and TRBJ1-4, with 12 bases aligning to TRBD1. V trimming: 5 bases; J trimming: 7 bases; junction bases outside the gene matches: 8. The CDR3 contains 16 residues. CDR1 is LGHDT and CDR2 is YNNKEL in the germline V gene (reference sequence). As DNA, the CDR3 is TGTGCCAGCAGCTCCGGGACAGGGGGCTCGATTGAAAAACTGTTTTTT. Translation gives CASSSGTGGSIEKLFF. Supplemented by reference TRBV3-1 and TRBJ1-4, the full variable domain reads DTAVSQTPKYLVTQMGNDKSIKCEQNLGHDTMYWYKQDSKKFLKIMFSYNNKELIINETVPNRFSPKSPDKAHLNLHINSLELGDSAVYFCASSSGTGGSIEKLFFGSGTQLSVL.

This clonotype was detected only a few times. This chain joins TRBV6-2 or TRBV6-3 and TRBJ2-7, with a tentative D call TRBD2 (7 bases). V was shortened by 6 bases and J by 4 bases, with 16 bases between the two germline ends. The length of the CDR3 is 14 residues. Per germline, CDR1 MNHEY and CDR2 SVGEGT. The CDR3 DNA follows: TGTGCCAGCAGCCCATACGGGGGGCGGTACGAGCAGTACTTC. Translation gives CASSPYGGRYEQYF.

The chain recombines TRBV19 with TRBJ2-5, with D possibly being TRBD1 (6 bases). Germline V gene data show CDR1 as LNHDA and CDR2 as SQIVND (reference sequence). V gave up 7 bases and J gave up 5 bases, with 14 bases separating them. CDR3 length equals 13 residues. CDR3 sequence reads: CASTRRGSETQYF. DNA of the CDR3: TGTGCCAGTACCCGCAGGGGATCCGAGACCCAGTACTTC.

Only a few counts were recorded for this clonotype. The chain recombines TRBV12-3 or TRBV12-4 with TRBJ1-6, with D tentatively TRBD1 (6 bases). CDR3 length equals 14 residues. V was shortened by 1 base and J by 5 bases, with 6 bases between the two germline ends. This CDR3 reads CASSLGGHNSPLHF. CDR3 in DNA: TGTGCCAGCAGTTTAGGGGGGCATAATTCACCCCTCCACTTT.

The rearrangement joins TRBV4-2 to TRBJ2-3; 9 bases map to TRBD2. Germline CDR1 LGHNA, CDR2 YNFKEQ. The length of the CDR3 is 15 residues. J was trimmed by 8 bases and V by 1 base; bases with no gene match: 7. CDR3 in amino acids: CASSQGIATSGTQYF. Written as DNA, the CDR3 is TGTGCCAGCAGCCAAGGGATTGCGACTAGCGGTACGCAGTATTTT.

This clonotype was detected ten times or more. This sequence joins TRBV3-1 and TRBJ1-5; D is ambiguous. This CDR3 is built from 15 residues. Germline CDR1 LGHDT, CDR2 YNNKEL (reference sequence). V dropped 4 bases and J dropped 4 bases, with 14 bases sitting between them. The CDR3 DNA is TGTGCCAGCAGCCTAGGACGTGCAGCTAATCAGCCCCAGCATTTT. Translation: CASSLGRAANQPQHF. Together with reference TRBV3-1 and TRBJ1-5, the CDR3 gives the full variable domain: DTAVSQTPKYLVTQMGNDKSIKCEQNLGHDTMYWYKQDSKKFLKIMFSYNNKELIINETVPNRFSPKSPDKAHLNLHINSLELGDSAVYFCASSLGRAANQPQHFGDGTRLSIL.

Ten or more counts support this clonotype. This sequence joins TRBV28 and TRBJ1-1; D is perhaps TRBD1 (6 bases). From germline, CDR1 is MDHEN and CDR2 SYDVKM. The CDR3 runs 14 residues. V lost 3 bases and J 0 bases, leaving 8 bases between the germline ends. CDR3 sequence reads: CASSFTGMNTEAFF. The CDR3 bases are TGTGCCAGCAGTTTTACAGGGATGAACACTGAAGCTTTCTTT.

This clonotype showed up many times. The CDR3 DNA reads as TGTGCCTGGAGTGTAGGTAGCGGGAGCTACAATGAGCAGTTCTTC. Protein: CAWSVGSGSYNEQFF. V usage is TRBV30 and J usage is TRBJ2-1, with 9 bases matching TRBD2. Germline CDR1 reads GTSNPN; CDR2 reads SVGIG (reference sequence). CDR3 length: 15 residues. J was trimmed by 3 bases and V by 0 bases; bases with no gene match: 3.

A few counts support this clonotype. The rearrangement links TRBV12-3 or TRBV12-4 to TRBJ1-4; D gene ambiguous. This CDR3 is 13 amino acids long. Trimming removed 7 bases from V and 0 bases from J, with 6 bases in between. The chain's CDR3 is CASKGATNEKLFF. The CDR3 DNA follows: TGTGCCAGCAAGGGAGCAACTAATGAAAAACTGTTTTTT.

This clonotype was found many times. The chain is built from TRBV20-1 and TRBJ2-3; D unresolved. The CDR3 is made up of 13 amino acids. Germline-derived CDR1 and CDR2 are DFQATT and SNEGSKA (reference sequence). Deletions cut 1 base from V and 2 bases from J, with 7 bases between. CDR3: CSARGGSTDTQYF. The CDR3 nucleotides are TGCAGTGCTAGAGGAGGTTCCACAGATACGCAGTATTTT.

The chain has TRBV20-1 and TRBJ2-1; D is unclear. With 3 bases removed from V and 8 bases from J, the gap between germline ends came to 14 bases. The CDR3 spans 13 residues. CDR1 is DFQATT, CDR2 SNEGSKA, per germline (reference sequence). CDR3 amino acids: CSASVGRPDEQFF. The CDR3 DNA is TGCAGTGCTAGTGTCGGCAGGCCGGATGAGCAGTTCTTC.

This clonotype was counted a few times. V and J are TRBV6-5 and TRBJ2-7; D remains unclear. Trimming removed 0 bases at V and 6 bases at J, with 21 bases between. The germline V gene encodes CDR1 MNHEY and CDR2 SVGAGI. CDR3 size: 17 residues. The CDR3 DNA reads TGTGCCAGCAGTTACTCCTACAGTAGGTTAGTTTCCGCCGAGCAGTACTTC. Protein: CASSYSYSRLVSAEQYF.